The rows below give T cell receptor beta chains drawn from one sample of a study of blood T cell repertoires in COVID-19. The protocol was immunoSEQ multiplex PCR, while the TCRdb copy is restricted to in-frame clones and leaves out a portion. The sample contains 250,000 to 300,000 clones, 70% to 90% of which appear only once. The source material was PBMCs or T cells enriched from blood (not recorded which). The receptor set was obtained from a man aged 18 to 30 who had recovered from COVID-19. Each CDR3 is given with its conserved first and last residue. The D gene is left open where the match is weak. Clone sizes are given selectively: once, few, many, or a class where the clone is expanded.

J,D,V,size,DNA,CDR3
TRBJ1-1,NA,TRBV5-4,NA,TGTGCCAGCAGCTTGGCGGGTAGGTCAACTGAAGCTTTCTTT,CASSLAGRSTEAFF
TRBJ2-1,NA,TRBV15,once,TGTGCCACCAGCAGAGTCGAGACTAGCAATGAGCAGTTCTTC,CATSRVETSNEQFF
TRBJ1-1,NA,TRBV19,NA,TGTGCCAGTAGACCCGCTCCAGGATCTGAAGCTTTCTTT,CASRPAPGSEAFF
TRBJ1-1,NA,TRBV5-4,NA,TGTGCCAGCAGCTTGGGGGCCGGGAACACTGAAGCTTTCTTT,CASSLGAGNTEAFF
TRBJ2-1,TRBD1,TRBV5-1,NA,TGCGCCAGCACGATTGAGGGGACAGGGGCCAACAATGAGCAGTTCTTC,CASTIEGTGANNEQFF
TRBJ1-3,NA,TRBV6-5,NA,TGTGCCAGCAGTTACTCCCGGGACTCTGGAAACACCATATATTTT,CASSYSRDSGNTIYF
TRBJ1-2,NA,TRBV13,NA,TGTGCCAGCAGCTCGCCTACGGTGACAGGCCCTTATGGCTACACCTTC,CASSSPTVTGPYGYTF
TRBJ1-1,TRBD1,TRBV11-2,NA,TGTGCCAGCAGCAGTTACAGGGGGCGAGGCACTGAAGCTTTCTTT,CASSSYRGRGTEAFF
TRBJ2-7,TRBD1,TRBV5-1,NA,TGCGCCAGCAAGGAACAGGGGTCTTCCTACGAGCAGTACTTC,CASKEQGSSYEQYF
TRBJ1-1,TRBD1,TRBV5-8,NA,TGTGCCAGTCGACAGGGCTGGACTGAAGCTTTCTTT,CASRQGWTEAFF
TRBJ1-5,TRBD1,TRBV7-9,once,TGTGCCAGCAGCAAATCGGTGAGGACAGGACTCAATCAGCCCCAGCATTTT,CASSKSVRTGLNQPQHF
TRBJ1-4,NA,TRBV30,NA,TGTGCCTGGAGTGTCGGAGGGGGGGAGGAAAAACTGTTTTTT,CAWSVGGGEEKLFF
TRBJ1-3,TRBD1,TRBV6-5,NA,TGTGCCAGCAGGGGACAGAACTCTGGAAACACCATATATTTT,CASRGQNSGNTIYF
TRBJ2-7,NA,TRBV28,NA,TGTGCCAGCAGTGGCGGCCGGGTGGAGCAGTACTTC,CASSGGRVEQYF
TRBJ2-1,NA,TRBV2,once,TGTGCCAGCAGTGAAAATCGCAATGAGCAGTTCTTC,CASSENRNEQFF
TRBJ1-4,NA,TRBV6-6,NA,TGTGCCACGCGGGGGTTGGGTGAAAAACTGTTTTTT,CATRGLGEKLFF
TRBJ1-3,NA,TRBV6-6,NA,TGTGCCAGCAGTTACTCCGACAGGTCTGGAAACACCATATATTTT,CASSYSDRSGNTIYF
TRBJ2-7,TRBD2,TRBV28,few,TGTGCCAGCAGTACAATGGGACTAGCGGGAGGGGCACCTAACGAGCAGTACTTC,CASSTMGLAGGAPNEQYF
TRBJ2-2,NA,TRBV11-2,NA,TGTGCCAGCAGCTCGAACCTAGCCGGGGAGCTGTTTTTT,CASSSNLAGELFF
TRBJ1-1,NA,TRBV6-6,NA,TGTGCCAGCATCGAGGACACCACGGCTTTCTTT,CASIEDTTAFF
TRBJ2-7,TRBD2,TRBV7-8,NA,TGTGCCAGCAGCTTAGATTCTAGCGGGAGGGTCGAGCAGTACTTC,CASSLDSSGRVEQYF
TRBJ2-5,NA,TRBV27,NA,TGTGCCAGCAGTCCCACCAGTGCGGGAGAGACCCAGTACTTC,CASSPTSAGETQYF
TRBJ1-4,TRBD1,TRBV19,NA,TGTGCCAGTAGTATTTATACAGGGGCAACTAATGAAAAACTGTTTTTT,CASSIYTGATNEKLFF
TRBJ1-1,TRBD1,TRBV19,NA,TGTGCCAGTAGTATTGGCTCGACAGGGGGCGACACTGAAGCTTTCTTT,CASSIGSTGGDTEAFF
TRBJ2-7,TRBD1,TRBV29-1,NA,TGCAGCGTTGAATTCTGGGGACAGGAGTCCTACGAGCAGTACTTC,CSVEFWGQESYEQYF
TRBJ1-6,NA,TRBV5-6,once,TGTGCCAGCAGCTTATTTCGGGCAGGGTCTAATTCACCCCTCCACTTT,CASSLFRAGSNSPLHF
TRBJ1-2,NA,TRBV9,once,TGTGCCAGCAGCCTCCGGACAGATGGCTACACCTTC,CASSLRTDGYTF
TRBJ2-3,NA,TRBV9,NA,TGTGCCAGCAGCGTAGGCAGGACAGTGGCAGATACGCAGTATTTT,CASSVGRTVADTQYF
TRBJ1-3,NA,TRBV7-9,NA,TGTGCCAGCAGCTTAGCCGGCGGGGGCAACACCATATATTTT,CASSLAGGGNTIYF
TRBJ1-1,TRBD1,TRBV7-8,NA,TGTGCCAGCAGCTCTCAGCTACTCGGACAGGCGAACACTGAAGCTTTCTTT,CASSSQLLGQANTEAFF
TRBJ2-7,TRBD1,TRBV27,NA,TGTGCCAGCAGTTTATCGGCCGGGACAGGCGAATACGAGCAGTACTTC,CASSLSAGTGEYEQYF
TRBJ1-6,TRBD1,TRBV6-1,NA,TGTGCCAGCAGTGAGACAGGGGGGAATAATTCACCCCTCCACTTT,CASSETGGNNSPLHF
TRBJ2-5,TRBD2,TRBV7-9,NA,TGTGCCAGCAGCTTAGCGGGTCGGCGGGGGTATCAAGAGACCCAGTACTTC,CASSLAGRRGYQETQYF
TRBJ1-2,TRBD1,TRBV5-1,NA,TGCGCCAGCAGCCTGGAGACAGGGCAAGTGACCTTC,CASSLETGQVTF
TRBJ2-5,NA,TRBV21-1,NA,TGTGCCAGCAGCAAAGGGCAGGCTCCTCGGACCCAGTACTTC,CASSKGQAPRTQYF
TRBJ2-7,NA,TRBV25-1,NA,TGTGCCAGCAGTGAAGGGTGGGAGCGGTCCTACGAGCAGTACTTC,CASSEGWERSYEQYF
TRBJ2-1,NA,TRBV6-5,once,TGTGCCAGCATTCGAGCGTCCTACAATGAGCAGTTCTTC,CASIRASYNEQFF
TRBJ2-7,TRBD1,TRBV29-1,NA,TGCAGTGCCGGGACAGGGAGCTCCTACGAGCAGTACTTC,CSAGTGSSYEQYF
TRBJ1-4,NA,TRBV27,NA,TGTGCCAGCAGTTTATCGTTCCGTGCAACTAATGAAAAACTGTTTTTT,CASSLSFRATNEKLFF
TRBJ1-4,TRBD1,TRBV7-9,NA,TGTGCCAGCAGCCTAACAGGGGATAATGAAAAACTGTTTTTT,CASSLTGDNEKLFF
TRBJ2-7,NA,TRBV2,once,TGTGCCAGCAGTTACAGGCTGTCTGCCGAGCAGTACTTC,CASSYRLSAEQYF
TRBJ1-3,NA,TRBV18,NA,TGTGCCAGCTCACCACGGAAGGGGCCGTCTGGAAACACCATATATTTT,CASSPRKGPSGNTIYF
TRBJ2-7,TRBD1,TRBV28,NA,TGTGCCAGCAGCCCAGCCGGGACAGGGGGGACCTACGAGCAGTACTTC,CASSPAGTGGTYEQYF
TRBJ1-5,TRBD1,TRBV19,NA,TGTGCCAGTAGCGGGATCCACAGGGGGGGACGGGTCAATCAGCCCCAGCATTTT,CASSGIHRGGRVNQPQHF
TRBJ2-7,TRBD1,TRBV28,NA,TGTGCCAGCAGTTTAAGCCGGACAGGGGCCTACGAGCAGTACTTC,CASSLSRTGAYEQYF
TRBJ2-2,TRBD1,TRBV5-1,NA,TGCGCCAGCAGCTTGGCCCGGACAGGCTCGAACACCGGGGAGCTGTTTTTT,CASSLARTGSNTGELFF
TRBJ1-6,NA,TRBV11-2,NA,TGTGCCAGCAGGCTTATTGCTGATAAAAGGGGTTCACCCCTCCACTTT,CASRLIADKRGSPLHF
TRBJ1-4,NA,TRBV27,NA,TGTGCCAGCAGTTTAGTAAGGGTGCGAGGGACTAATGAAAAACTGTTTTTT,CASSLVRVRGTNEKLFF
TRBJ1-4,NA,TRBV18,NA,TGTGCCAGCTCCGATGACATGGGCGGGAATGAAAAACTGTTTTTT,CASSDDMGGNEKLFF
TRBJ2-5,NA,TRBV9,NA,TGTGCCAGCAGCGTAGCGACAGAGCAAGAGACCCAGTACTTC,CASSVATEQETQYF
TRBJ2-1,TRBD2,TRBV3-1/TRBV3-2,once,TGTGCCAGCAGCGGTCGGACTAGCGGGGCCTACAATGAGCAGTTCTTC,CASSGRTSGAYNEQFF
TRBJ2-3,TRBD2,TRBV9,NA,TGTGCCAGCAGCGTAGGAATAGCGGGCCACACAGATACGCAGTATTTT,CASSVGIAGHTDTQYF
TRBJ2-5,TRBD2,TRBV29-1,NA,TGCAGCGTTGCCTCTAGCGGGAGGGCCCTCGGGACCCAGTACTTC,CSVASSGRALGTQYF